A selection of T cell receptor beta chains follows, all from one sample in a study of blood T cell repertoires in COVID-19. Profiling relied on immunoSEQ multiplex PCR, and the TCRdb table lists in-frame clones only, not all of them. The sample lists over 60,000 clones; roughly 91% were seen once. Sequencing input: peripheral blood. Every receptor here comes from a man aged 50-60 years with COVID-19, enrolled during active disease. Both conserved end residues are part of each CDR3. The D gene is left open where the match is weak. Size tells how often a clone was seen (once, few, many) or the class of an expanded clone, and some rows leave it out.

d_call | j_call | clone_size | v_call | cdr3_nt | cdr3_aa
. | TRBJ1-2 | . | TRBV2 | TGTGCCACCACAGGGTCTGGGGCTCGTGGCTACACCTTC | CATTGSGARGYTF
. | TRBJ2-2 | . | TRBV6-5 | TGTGCCAGCAGTTACTCGAGGCTACGGGGCACCGGGGAGCTGTTTTTT | CASSYSRLRGTGELFF
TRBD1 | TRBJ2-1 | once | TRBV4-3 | TGCGCCAGCAGCCAAGATCGGGGACAGGGGGCAGGCGATGAGCAGTTCTTC | CASSQDRGQGAGDEQFF
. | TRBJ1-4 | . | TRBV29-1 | TGCAGCGTTAGCCGATTTAGGGGTGAAAAACTGTTTTTT | CSVSRFRGEKLFF
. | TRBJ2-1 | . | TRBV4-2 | TGTGCCAGCAGCCTAGAAGACGCACAGGGTTTCAATGAGCAGTTCTTC | CASSLEDAQGFNEQFF
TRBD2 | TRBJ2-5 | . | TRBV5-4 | TGTGCCAGCAGTCCGGGACTAGCGGGAGGAAATCTAAGAGAGACCCAGTACTTC | CASSPGLAGGNLRETQYF
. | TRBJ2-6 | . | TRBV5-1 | TGCGCCAGCAGCTTGGTAGGAGGGCTAAGCTCTGGGGCCAACGTCCTGACTTTC | CASSLVGGLSSGANVLTF
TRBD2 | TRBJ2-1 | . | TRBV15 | TGTGCCACCAGCGACACTCTAGCGGGGTTGTTAAATGAGCAGTTCTTC | CATSDTLAGLLNEQFF
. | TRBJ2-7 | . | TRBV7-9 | TGTGCCAGCAGCTTAGGGAGAGGGTTGCAGCGCTACGAGCAGTACTTC | CASSLGRGLQRYEQYF
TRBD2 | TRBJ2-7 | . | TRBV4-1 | TGCGCCAGCAGCCAAGGCGCGGGAGAGTTCGCCTACGAGCAGTACTTC | CASSQGAGEFAYEQYF
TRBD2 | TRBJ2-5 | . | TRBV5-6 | TGTGCCAGCAGCCCCGGACTAGCGGGAGTCGGGACCCAGTACTTC | CASSPGLAGVGTQYF
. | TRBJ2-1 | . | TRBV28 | TGTGCCAGCAGTTTATGGGACTCCTCGTTCGGTGAGCAGTTCTTC | CASSLWDSSFGEQFF
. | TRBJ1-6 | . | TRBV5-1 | TGCGCCAGTCAGGGCTCCTATAATTCACCCCTCCACTTT | CASQGSYNSPLHF
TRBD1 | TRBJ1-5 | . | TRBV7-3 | TGTGCCAGCAGCTTGGACAGGGATAGTCAGCCCCAGCATTTT | CASSLDRDSQPQHF
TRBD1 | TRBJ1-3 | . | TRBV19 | TGTGCCAGTAGTATGTTCGGACAGGGGTGGATAACCCACCCTGGAAACACCATATATTTT | CASSMFGQGWITHPGNTIYF
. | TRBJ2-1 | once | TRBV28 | TGTGCCAGCAGTTTATTGAATACAGCCTACAATGAGCAGTTCTTC | CASSLLNTAYNEQFF
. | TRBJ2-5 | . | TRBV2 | TGTGCCAGCAGTGAGATTCGGACTCAAGAGACCCAGTACTTC | CASSEIRTQETQYF
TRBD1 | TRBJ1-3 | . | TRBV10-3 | TGTGCCAGGACAGGGACAGGCAGGATCTCTGGAAACACCATATATTTT | CARTGTGRISGNTIYF
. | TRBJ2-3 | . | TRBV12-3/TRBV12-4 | TGTGCCAGCAGTCCCCGGGGAGATACGCAGTATTTT | CASSPRGDTQYF
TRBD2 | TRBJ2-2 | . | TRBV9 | TGTGCCAGCAGCGCCGGGGGGCTAGCGGGACTCTACGGGGAGCTGTTTTTT | CASSAGGLAGLYGELFF
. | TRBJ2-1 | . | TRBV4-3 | TGCGCCAGCAGCCAAGAAGGGGGTAGGACAGAGCAGTTCTTC | CASSQEGGRTEQFF
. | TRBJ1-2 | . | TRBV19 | TGTGCCAGTAGTTTAAGACAGCCCTATCATGGCTACACCTTC | CASSLRQPYHGYTF
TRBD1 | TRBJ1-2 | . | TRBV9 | TGTGCCAGCAGCGTAGCCCGGACAGGGCTTTGGAACTATGGCTACACCTTC | CASSVARTGLWNYGYTF
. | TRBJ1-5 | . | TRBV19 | TGTGCCAGTAGTGAGGAGCCATATCAGCCCCAGCATTTT | CASSEEPYQPQHF
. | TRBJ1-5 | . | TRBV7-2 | TGTGCCAGCAGCTTAGTAGCAGGGGTTGGGCAGCCCCAGCATTTT | CASSLVAGVGQPQHF
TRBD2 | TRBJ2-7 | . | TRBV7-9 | TGTGCCAGCAGCATAATAGCGGGAGACCACTACGAGCAGTACTTC | CASSIIAGDHYEQYF
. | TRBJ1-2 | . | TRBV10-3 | TGTGCCATCAGTGAGTTAGAGACAGGCCTATATGGCTACACCTTC | CAISELETGLYGYTF
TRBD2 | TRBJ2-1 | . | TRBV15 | TGTGCCACCAGCAACGACTGGCGGGAGAGGTTGGGTAATGAGCAGTTCTTC | CATSNDWRERLGNEQFF
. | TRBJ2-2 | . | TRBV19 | TGTGCCAGTAGTTTTAGCTTGGGCGGGGAGCTGTTTTTT | CASSFSLGGELFF
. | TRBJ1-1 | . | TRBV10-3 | TGTGCCATCAGTGACCAGGGTGGGAACACTGAAGCTTTCTTT | CAISDQGGNTEAFF
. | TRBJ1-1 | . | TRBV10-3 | TGTGCCATCACAGGGACTGAGAACACTGAAGCTTTCTTT | CAITGTENTEAFF